This T cell receptor beta chain was obtained from a study of beta chain features in type 1 diabetes. Study-level points and caveats: Overrepresentation of cells with high TCR expression could result from cDNA sequencing.

Only a few counts were recorded for this clone. The antigen is not known. One heparinised blood draw averaging about 116 mL was given by each donor. Investigators reverse transcribed all isolated RNA, so they sequenced expressed TCRB transcripts. Approximately 3.7 million reads per sample on average were obtained from naive, central memory and regulatory T cell samples. The repertoire was sequenced with immunoSEQ multiplex PCR; TCRdb's copy has only in-frame clones and lacks some. The sample contains approximately 340,000 clones, less than 15% of which appear only once. The CDR3 sequence is 14 residues long. Germline CDR1 SGHDN, CDR2 FVKESK. Trimming took off 3 bases at V and 0 bases at J, with 6 bases between the two ends.

The clonotype originates from a woman between 18 and 30 years old in good health. This sequence joins TRBV14 and TRBJ2-1, with D unresolved. The specimen sequenced was naive CD4+ T cells from blood. DNA of the CDR3: TGTGCCAGCAGCCAGGGCCCCTCCTACAATGAGCAGTTCTTC. It specifies CASSQGPSYNEQFF.